What follows describes a single TCR beta chain. Its cognate antigen has yet to be identified. Base-call qualities are not available, and no considerably larger clone is one nucleotide away. The data originate from a study of blood T cell repertoires in COVID-19 (TCRdb year 2020). Study-wide context: The collaborator samples originated in the United States, Italy and Spain and spanned the acute and convalescent phases of COVID-19. Samples came from the ongoing ImmuneRACE study (first 160 participants) plus 1,254 subjects from 6 global collaborators. Subjects who had been exposed to COVID-19, were actively infected with it, or had recovered from it provided the deeply sampled blood TCRbeta repertoires that made up the dataset. The sample metadata nearly always contained a de-identified subject ID, COVID-19 status, age in years and sex. A freely available public database, intended as a resource for researchers studying the immune response to SARS-CoV-2, is where the repertoires were released. Where available, HLA class I and class II types were taken from metadata supplied by the sample provider and were not determined by assay-based typing. The prospective study material was composed of cDNA or gDNA derived from T cells, B-cell-depleted T cells, or PBMCs. Points the paper makes about the study in general: The quantity of clinical and demographic metadata differed by source and by participant and was supplied without curation.

V is cut back by 2 bases and J by 9 bases, with 3 bases in the junction unmatched. The CDR3 runs 15 residues from the cysteine to the phenylalanine. The sequence is cut down to CDR3 DNA, 45 bases in frame from base 1. The CDR1 and CDR2 encoded by the germline V gene (reference sequence) are MNHEY and SMNVEV. TCRbeta CDR3 regions were amplified from genomic DNA using the immunoSEQ Assay, a bias-controlled multiplex PCR. The source study handled its data this way. Within the assay, amplification of reference gene primers was used to estimate how many nucleated cells each sample contained. Sequence reads were collapsed and filtered to measure the absolute abundance of every unique TCRbeta CDR3 rearrangement. For each sample, productive Simpson clonality was calculated as the square root of Simpson's diversity index across productive rearrangements. As stored in TCRdb, this immuneACCESS dataset retains in-frame rearrangements with V and J assigned. A fraction of the clones does not appear; measured against another copy, unresolved V genes explain less than half of the discrepancy, and the remainder lacks a known reason. Clone size and the V and J calls come from that table; the DNA yielded D and trimming. This sample is represented by 300,000 to 350,000 clones; 87% of them were singletons. The ten largest clones represent less than 2.5% of the sample.

Whole blood was collected in K2EDTA tubes by collaborating institutions according to the institutions' own protocols. For TCRbeta analysis, collaborator samples were shipped as frozen whole blood, as isolated PBMCs, or as DNA extracted from either sample type. Material: peripheral blood. The clonotype originates from a man aged 18-30 years with active or convalescent COVID-19. The chain was built from TRBV27 and TRBJ2-1, with 14 bases aligning to TRBD2. The CDR3 in this case is CASSLGTSGGGEQFF. The DNA sequence is given as TGTGCCAGCAGTTTAGGGACTAGCGGGGGAGGTGAGCAGTTCTTC.